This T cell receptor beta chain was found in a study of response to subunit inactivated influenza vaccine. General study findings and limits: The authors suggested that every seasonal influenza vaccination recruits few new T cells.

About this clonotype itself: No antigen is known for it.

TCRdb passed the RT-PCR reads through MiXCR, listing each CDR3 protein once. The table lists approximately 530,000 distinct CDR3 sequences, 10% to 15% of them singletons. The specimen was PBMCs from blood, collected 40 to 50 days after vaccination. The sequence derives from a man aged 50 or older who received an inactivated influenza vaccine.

In nucleotides, the CDR3 is TGTGCCATCAGTGAGTCTGGCGGGAATTCCTACGAGCAGTACTTC. This translates into CAISESGGNSYEQYF. The genes are TRBV10-3 and TRBJ2-7; possible D gene TRBD2, 6 bases. The germline V and J ends were trimmed by 0 bases and 1 base, with 10 bases remaining between them. The CDR3 loop spans 15 amino acids. Germline V CDR1 and CDR2: ENHRY, SYGVKD.